This TCR beta chain was profiled in a study of identical twins. CDR1 and CDR2 (germline): SGHVS, FQNEAQ. V lost 3 bases, J lost 4 bases, and 12 bases lay in between. This CDR3 is built from 15 residues. This clonotype was counted only a few times. TCRdb redid the calling of the 5' RACE reads with MiXCR, one entry per CDR3 protein. This sample has some 1,600,000 distinct CDR3 sequences, with about 32% found just once. The chain joins TRBV7-8 to TRBJ1-4; tentatively, D is TRBD1 (5 bases). The source of this sequence is a newborn girl in good health. Input material: cord blood. The CDR3 spells CASSFPREDNEKLFF. The CDR3 bases are TGTGCCAGCAGCTTCCCCAGGGAGGATAATGAAAAACTGTTTTTT.